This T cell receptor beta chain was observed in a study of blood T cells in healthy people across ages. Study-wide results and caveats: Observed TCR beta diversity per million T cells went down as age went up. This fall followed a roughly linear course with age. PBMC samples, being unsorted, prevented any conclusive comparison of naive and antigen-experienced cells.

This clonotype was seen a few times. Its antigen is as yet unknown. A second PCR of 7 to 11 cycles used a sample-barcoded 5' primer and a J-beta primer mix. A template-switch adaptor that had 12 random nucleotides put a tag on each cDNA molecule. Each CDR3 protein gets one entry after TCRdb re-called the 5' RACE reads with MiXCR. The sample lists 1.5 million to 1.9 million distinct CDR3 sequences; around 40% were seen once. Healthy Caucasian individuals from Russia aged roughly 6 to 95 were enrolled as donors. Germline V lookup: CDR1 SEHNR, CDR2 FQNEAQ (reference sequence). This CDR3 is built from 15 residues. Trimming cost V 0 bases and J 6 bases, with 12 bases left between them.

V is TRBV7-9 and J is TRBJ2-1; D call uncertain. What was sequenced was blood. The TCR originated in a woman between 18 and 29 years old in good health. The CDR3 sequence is CASSLADAITNEQFF. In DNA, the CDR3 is TGTGCCAGCAGCTTAGCGGATGCAATAACCAATGAGCAGTTCTTC.